The 28 T cell receptor beta chains listed next were all sequenced from one sample in a study of cytomegalovirus exposure and HLA in healthy donors. The PCR had 60 Vbeta and 13 Jbeta primers. The method was immunoSEQ multiplex PCR; TCRdb's version includes in-frame clones alone and lacks a portion of them. The table includes around 50,000 clones, about 80% detected once. Sequenced: PBMCs. The receptors here all came from a man aged 40-50 years in good health and CMV-seronegative.

A few counts support this clone. J is TRBJ2-5 and V is TRBV30, with a tentative D call TRBD2 (5 bases). Trimming took off 4 bases at V and 5 bases at J, with 11 bases between the two ends. CDR3 length equals 12 residues. Germline assignment: CDR1 GTSNPN and CDR2 SVGIG (reference sequence). DNA for the CDR3: TGTGCCTGGACCCCCCGAGGGGAGACCCAGTACTTC. The encoded protein is CAWTPRGETQYF. Full variable domain (rest looked up from reference TRBV30 and TRBJ2-5): SQTIHQWPATLVQPVGSPLSLECTVEGTSNPNLYWYRQAAGRGLQLLFYSVGIGQISSEVPQNLSASRPQDRQFILSSKKLLLSDSGFYLCAWTPRGETQYFGPGTRLLVL.

The rearrangement uses TRBV11-3 and TRBJ2-2; D may be TRBD1 (6 bases). With 4 bases removed from V and 0 bases from J, the gap between germline ends came to 12 bases. From germline, CDR1 is SGHNT and CDR2 YENEEA. The CDR3 runs 16 residues. CDR3 region: CASSYENRANTGELFF. In nucleotides, the CDR3 is TGTGCCAGCAGCTATGAAAACAGGGCGAACACCGGGGAGCTGTTTTTT. The full variable domain, its missing parts supplied by reference TRBV11-3 and TRBJ2-2, is EAGVVQSPRYKIIEKKQPVAFWCNPISGHNTLYWYLQNLGQGPELLIRYENEEAVDDSQLPKDRFSAERLKGVDSTLKIQPAELGDSAVYLCASSYENRANTGELFFGEGSRLTVL.

CDR3 sequence (DNA): TGCGCCAGCAGCCAAGTCAGGGGACTAGCTAGTCTGTACTTC. Its protein product is CASSQVRGLASLYF. The rearrangement links TRBV4-3 to TRBJ2-7; 9 bases are a match to TRBD2. With 1 base clipped from V and 12 bases from J, the junction kept 10 bases outside the gene matches. Germline V gene data show CDR1 as LGHNA and CDR2 as YSLEER. This CDR3 spans 14 amino acids.

The V and J genes are TRBV7-9 and TRBJ1-1; tentative D call: TRBD1 (6 bases). Germline values: CDR1 SEHNR, CDR2 FQNEAQ (reference sequence). Trimming pared 5 bases from V and 1 base from J, leaving 11 bases between. The CDR3 extends over 14 amino acids. CDR3 in amino acids: CASSRQVQNTEAFF. CDR3 in DNA: TGTGCCAGCAGCAGACAGGTCCAGAACACTGAAGCTTTCTTT.

The chain uses TRBV6-1 and TRBJ2-1; TRBD1 matches at 9 bases. Germline CDR1 is MNHNS and CDR2 is SASEGT. V was clipped by 2 bases and J by 5 bases; unmatched bases: 7. CDR3 length: 16 amino acids. CDR3 DNA sequence: TGTGCCAGCAGTGAACTTGGGACAGGGAAGAACAATGAGCAGTTCTTC. Its translation: CASSELGTGKNNEQFF.

The V gene is TRBV4-1, the J gene TRBJ2-1, with D perhaps matching TRBD2 (5 bases). Germline values: CDR1 MGHRA, CDR2 YSYEKL. The CDR3 covers 15 residues. V dropped 1 base and J dropped 4 bases, with 11 bases sitting between them. The DNA for the CDR3 is TGCGCCAGCAGCCAAGGGACGGGGTTTTACAATGAGCAGTTCTTC. Protein: CASSQGTGFYNEQFF.

The V and J genes are TRBV7-9 and TRBJ1-6; a possible D gene is TRBD1 (6 bases). The length of the CDR3 is 14 residues. Germline lookup yields CDR1 SEHNR and CDR2 FQNEAQ (reference sequence). Trimming left V 6 bases short and J 7 bases short, with 13 bases between. Written as DNA, the CDR3 is TGTGCCAGCAGTATCGAACAGGGCAATTCACCCCTCCACTTT. Amino acid sequence: CASSIEQGNSPLHF.

The chain combines TRBV11-3 with TRBJ1-2, with D tentatively TRBD1 (5 bases). Germline CDR1 and CDR2: SGHNT and YENEEA. V was cut by 5 bases and J by 8 bases, with 15 bases left in between. The CDR3 loop spans 13 amino acids. CDR3 amino acids: CASSPSGSKGYTF. The CDR3 coding sequence is TGTGCCAGCAGCCCATCAGGGTCTAAAGGCTACACCTTC.

This chain joins TRBV6-6 and TRBJ1-1, with D tentatively TRBD1 (6 bases). The CDR3 extends over 15 amino acids. The germline V gene encodes CDR1 MNHNY and CDR2 SVGAGI (reference sequence). The V and J ends lost 3 bases and 1 base respectively, with 12 bases between them. Here the CDR3 DNA reads TGTGCCAGCAGTTATTCAGGGGCCGAGAACACTGAAGCTTTCTTT. Translating it yields CASSYSGAENTEAFF.

The chain has TRBV5-1 and TRBJ1-1; unclear D gene. V was cut by 8 bases and J by 0 bases, with 17 bases left in between. This CDR3 is built from 15 residues. From germline, CDR1 is SGHRS and CDR2 YFSETQ. CDR3 DNA: TGCGCCAGTTCCAGCGGCCTTCCACTGAACACTGAAGCTTTCTTT. This gives the protein CASSSGLPLNTEAFF.

CDR3 in DNA: TGTGCCAGCAGCGGAACTTCCAGGGGCTCCGGGGAGCTGTTTTTT. Translating gives CASSGTSRGSGELFF. The rearrangement joins TRBV7-8 to TRBJ2-2, with TRBD1 as a possible D gene (6 bases). This CDR3 is 15 amino acids long. The V gene's germline CDR1 is SGHVS and CDR2 FQNEAQ. Trimming pared 5 bases from V and 6 bases from J, leaving 16 bases between.

V usage is TRBV4-2 and J usage is TRBJ2-3; D remains ambiguous. V was pared by 6 bases and J by 0 bases, with 10 bases between. CDR1 is LGHNA, CDR2 YNFKEQ, per germline. The CDR3 contains 14 residues. This CDR3 is CASSEVTSTDTQYF. CDR3 bases: TGTGCCAGCAGTGAGGTAACTAGCACAGATACGCAGTATTTT.

The chain links TRBV6-6 to TRBJ1-1; 9 bases fit TRBD1. The CDR3 spans 14 residues. V dropped 2 bases and J dropped 8; count of bases not matched to a gene: 6. Per germline, CDR1 MNHNY and CDR2 SVGAGI (reference sequence). The CDR3 sequence is CASSYGGGQGEAFF. The CDR3, as DNA: TGTGCCAGCAGTTACGGCGGGGGACAGGGCGAAGCTTTCTTT.

V usage is TRBV29-1 and J usage is TRBJ2-2; perhaps TRBD2 as D (5 bases). The length of the CDR3 is 14 residues. V lost 3 bases, J lost 0 bases, and 8 bases lay in between. CDR1 SQVTM and CDR2 ANQGSEA come from the germline V gene. The CDR3 DNA reads TGCAGCGTTGAGGAGGTTACGAACACCGGGGAGCTGTTTTTT. This sequence encodes CSVEEVTNTGELFF.

The chain uses TRBV18 and TRBJ1-4, with D maybe TRBD1 (5 bases). This CDR3 has 14 amino acids. Per germline, CDR1 KGHSH and CDR2 LQKENI. Trimming took off 3 bases at V and 8 bases at J, with 13 bases between the two ends. This chain's CDR3 is CASSPAGWREKLFF. Here the CDR3 DNA reads TGTGCCAGCTCACCGGCAGGGTGGCGGGAAAAACTGTTTTTT.

This chain uses TRBV30 with TRBJ1-2, with D hard to call. Trimming shortened V by 0 bases and J by 4 bases, and 9 bases separated the two germline ends. The CDR3 length is 13 residues. The germline V gene encodes CDR1 GTSNPN and CDR2 SVGIG (reference sequence). The CDR3 sequence: CAWSVRGFYGYTF. The CDR3 nucleotides read TGTGCCTGGAGTGTGCGAGGGTTCTATGGCTACACCTTC.

The J gene is TRBJ2-5, the V gene TRBV7-2; a possible D gene is TRBD1 (5 bases). V lost 3 bases, J lost 4 bases, and 9 bases lay in between. The CDR3 runs 13 residues. Germline values: CDR1 SGHTA, CDR2 FQGNSA. This CDR3 reads CASSFLQAETQYF. The CDR3 region has the DNA TGTGCCAGCAGCTTTTTACAGGCAGAGACCCAGTACTTC.

The CDR3 reads CASSLKGALPGANVLTF. CDR3 nucleotide sequence: TGTGCCAGCAGTTTAAAGGGGGCACTACCTGGGGCCAACGTCCTGACTTTC. The rearrangement joins TRBV28 to TRBJ2-6; 7 bases are a match to TRBD1. Unmatched junction bases numbered 6, after V lost 2 bases and J lost 2 bases. The CDR3 runs 17 residues. Germline assignment: CDR1 MDHEN and CDR2 SYDVKM.

This chain links TRBV28 with TRBJ2-3; D remains ambiguous. The CDR3 covers 15 residues. CDR1 and CDR2 (germline): MDHEN, SYDVKM. V lost 4 bases and J lost 2, with 13 bases in between. In DNA, the CDR3 is TGTGCCAGCAGTTCCGTACAGACGCCCACAGATACGCAGTATTTT. Translation gives CASSSVQTPTDTQYF.

The V and J genes are TRBV19 and TRBJ1-5, with TRBD1 matching over 10 bases. The J segment lost 1 base and the V segment lost 7 bases, leaving 7 bases of the junction unmatched. Germline assignment: CDR1 LNHDA and CDR2 SQIVND (reference sequence). This CDR3 has 16 amino acids. CDR3: CASTPRTGGSNQPQHF. DNA of the CDR3: TGTGCCAGTACTCCCCGGACAGGGGGGAGCAATCAGCCCCAGCATTTT.

This chain uses TRBV6-5 with TRBJ1-2, with 10 bases that match TRBD1. The V and J ends lost 5 bases and 2 bases, in that order; junction bases with no gene match: 2. CDR3 size: 14 residues. Germline V CDR1 and CDR2: MNHEY, SVGAGI. The CDR3 DNA reads as TGTGCCAGCAGTAAGGGACAGGGGAACTATGGCTACACCTTC. Protein: CASSKGQGNYGYTF.

This chain connects TRBV15 to TRBJ1-1; D uncertain. CDR3 size: 13 residues. V was pared by 8 bases and J by 1 base, with 11 bases between. Germline V gene sequence: CDR1 LNHNV, CDR2 YYDKDF (reference sequence). In nucleotides, the CDR3 is TGTGCCACCTCCTTGGGGAGGAACACTGAAGCTTTCTTT. This gives the protein CATSLGRNTEAFF.

This chain joins TRBV13 and TRBJ2-3; no definite D call. V gave up 6 bases and J gave up 5 bases, with 30 bases separating them. The germline CDR1 and CDR2 sequences are PRHDT and FYEKMQ (reference sequence). This CDR3 is 19 amino acids long. This chain's CDR3 is CASSYDPTTLIVAQDTQYF. DNA for the CDR3: TGTGCCAGCAGTTATGACCCTACTACTCTAATCGTCGCCCAAGATACGCAGTATTTT.

This clone was observed a few times. V gene TRBV5-4 combines with J gene TRBJ2-3; tentatively, D is TRBD2 (7 bases). Germline lookup yields CDR1 SGHNT and CDR2 YYREEE (reference sequence). Trimming took off 4 bases at V and 5 bases at J, with 17 bases between the two ends. CDR3 size: 15 residues. The CDR3 reads CASSPVRGAGDTQYF. CDR3 nucleotide sequence: TGTGCCAGCAGCCCAGTACGGGGGGCTGGAGATACGCAGTATTTT.

The chain employs TRBV2 and TRBJ1-2, with D perhaps matching TRBD1 (5 bases). Germline V lookup: CDR1 SNHLY, CDR2 FYNNEI. The CDR3 consists of 16 residues. The V end was cut by 0 bases, the J end by 4 bases, with 15 bases between. CDR3 DNA sequence: TGTGCCAGCAGTGAAGCGCTCGTGACAGTTCCCTATGGCTACACCTTC. Translation gives CASSEALVTVPYGYTF.

This clone turned up a few times. CDR3 bases: TGTGCCAGCAACCACGAGACAGGGGGCGAGCAGTACGTC. It yields the protein CASNHETGGEQYV. The chain couples TRBV6-1 to TRBJ2-7; 9 nucleotides match TRBD1. CDR1 and CDR2 (germline): MNHNS, SASEGT. Unmatched junction bases numbered 7, after V lost 7 bases and J lost 6 bases. The CDR3 has 13 residues.

J is TRBJ2-3 and V is TRBV7-9; 7 positions agree with TRBD2. The CDR3 is made up of 14 amino acids. Trimming removed 2 bases from V and 3 bases from J; junction bases left unmatched: 2. In germline, CDR1 is SEHNR, CDR2 FQNEAQ (reference sequence). The CDR3 coding sequence is TGTGCCAGCAGCTTAACGCGGGAGACAGATACGCAGTATTTT. Its translation: CASSLTRETDTQYF.

This clone is a singleton in its sample. The chain joins TRBV2 to TRBJ1-4; 7 nucleotides line up with TRBD1. CDR1 and CDR2 (germline): SNHLY, FYNNEI. Germline trimming cut 8 bases from V and 0 bases from J; bases unmatched to any gene: 3. The CDR3 spans 14 residues. Here the CDR3 reads CASRQGSTNEKLFF. The CDR3 coding sequence is TGTGCCAGCCGACAGGGATCAACTAATGAAAAACTGTTTTTT.